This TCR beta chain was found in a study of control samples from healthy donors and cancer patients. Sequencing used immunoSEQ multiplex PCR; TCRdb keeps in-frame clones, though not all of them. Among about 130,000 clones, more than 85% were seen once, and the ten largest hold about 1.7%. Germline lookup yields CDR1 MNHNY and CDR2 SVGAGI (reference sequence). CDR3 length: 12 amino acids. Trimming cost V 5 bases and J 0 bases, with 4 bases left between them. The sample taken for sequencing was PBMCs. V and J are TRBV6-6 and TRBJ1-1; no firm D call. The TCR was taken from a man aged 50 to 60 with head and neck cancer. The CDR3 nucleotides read TGTGCCAGCAGTCAACTGAACACTGAAGCTTTCTTT. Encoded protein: CASSQLNTEAFF.